Listed below are T cell receptor beta chains from one sample, sequenced in a study of shared clonotypes between healthy human individuals. The data were produced by immunoSEQ multiplex PCR, yet TCRdb's version contains in-frame clones alone and is incomplete. The table records some 740,000 clones, 90% to 95% of them present only once. Sequenced sample: naive CD8+ T cells sorted from blood. These receptors were collected from a man younger than 40 in good health. CDR3s include the opening cysteine and the closing phenylalanine or tryptophan. A D gene is named only where the DNA matches it firmly. Rows give clone size only sometimes, using once, few, many, or a class for an expanded clone.

j_gene: TRBJ1-4; v_gene: TRBV5-4; abundance: .; d_gene: .; len: 14; CDR3nt: TGTGCCAGCAGCTTGGCGGGGTTTAATGAAAAACTGTTTTTT; CDR3aa: CASSLAGFNEKLFF
j_gene: TRBJ2-5; v_gene: TRBV9; abundance: .; d_gene: .; len: 15; CDR3nt: TGTGCCAGCAGCGTAGAAGGGACGCGCCAAGAGACCCAGTACTTC; CDR3aa: CASSVEGTRQETQYF
j_gene: TRBJ1-5; v_gene: TRBV5-1; abundance: .; d_gene: .; len: 13; CDR3nt: TGCGCCAGCAGCTTTGGGGCGAATCAGCCCCAGCATTTT; CDR3aa: CASSFGANQPQHF
j_gene: TRBJ2-7; v_gene: TRBV18; abundance: .; d_gene: TRBD1; len: 15; CDR3nt: TGTGCCAGCTCACCAAGTATCGGACAGGGTTACGAGCAGTACTTC; CDR3aa: CASSPSIGQGYEQYF
j_gene: TRBJ2-1; v_gene: TRBV4-1; abundance: .; d_gene: TRBD2; len: 16; CDR3nt: TGCGCCAGCAGCCAAGTATTTGGGCTAGCGGGAGGAGAGCAGTTCTTC; CDR3aa: CASSQVFGLAGGEQFF
j_gene: TRBJ2-1; v_gene: TRBV11-2; abundance: .; d_gene: TRBD2; len: 15; CDR3nt: TGTGCCAGCAGCCTGACTAGCGGGGACTACAATGAGCAGTTCTTC; CDR3aa: CASSLTSGDYNEQFF
j_gene: TRBJ2-2; v_gene: TRBV29-1; abundance: .; d_gene: TRBD2; len: 13; CDR3nt: TGCAGCGTTGAGGCGGGGGTGGCCGGGGAGCTGTTTTTT; CDR3aa: CSVEAGVAGELFF
j_gene: TRBJ2-1; v_gene: TRBV5-5; abundance: .; d_gene: TRBD2; len: 15; CDR3nt: TGTGCCAGCAGCCCGAGACTAGCGGGAGATGGTGAGCAGTTCTTC; CDR3aa: CASSPRLAGDGEQFF
j_gene: TRBJ2-7; v_gene: TRBV27; abundance: .; d_gene: TRBD1; len: 13; CDR3nt: TGTGCCAGCAGTGGGACAGGGGATTTGGAGCAGTACTTC; CDR3aa: CASSGTGDLEQYF
j_gene: TRBJ1-1; v_gene: TRBV10-2; abundance: .; d_gene: .; len: 11; CDR3nt: TGCGCCAGCAGAAGGAACACTGAAGCTTTCTTT; CDR3aa: CASRRNTEAFF
j_gene: TRBJ2-2; v_gene: TRBV11-2; abundance: .; d_gene: .; len: 14; CDR3nt: TGTGCCAGCAGCCGAGGGACGCGCACCGGGGAGCTGTTTTTT; CDR3aa: CASSRGTRTGELFF
j_gene: TRBJ1-5; v_gene: TRBV7-9; abundance: .; d_gene: .; len: 13; CDR3nt: TGTGCCAGCAGCTTGCTAGGGGATCAGCCCCAGCATTTT; CDR3aa: CASSLLGDQPQHF
j_gene: TRBJ2-1; v_gene: TRBV6-1; abundance: .; d_gene: .; len: 16; CDR3nt: TGTGCCAGCAGTGAAGACAGGTTGAGCTCCTACAATGAGCAGTTCTTC; CDR3aa: CASSEDRLSSYNEQFF
j_gene: TRBJ2-1; v_gene: TRBV29-1; abundance: once; d_gene: TRBD2; len: 19; CDR3nt: TGCAGCGTTGAGCCCTGGCCCACTAGCGAGCAGAGCTCCTACAATGAGCAGTTCTTC; CDR3aa: CSVEPWPTSEQSSYNEQFF
j_gene: TRBJ2-1; v_gene: TRBV28; abundance: .; d_gene: TRBD2; len: 18; CDR3nt: TGTGCCAGCAGTCCCAGGACTAGCGGGGCCAACCCCTACAATGAGCAGTTCTTC; CDR3aa: CASSPRTSGANPYNEQFF
j_gene: TRBJ2-1; v_gene: TRBV15; abundance: .; d_gene: .; len: 12; CDR3nt: TGTGCCACCAGCAGAGAGAGCCATGAGCAGTTCTTC; CDR3aa: CATSRESHEQFF
j_gene: TRBJ1-4; v_gene: TRBV27; abundance: .; d_gene: TRBD1; len: 14; CDR3nt: TGTGCCAGCAGCCGACAGGGGGTGAATGAAAAACTGTTTTTT; CDR3aa: CASSRQGVNEKLFF
j_gene: TRBJ2-7; v_gene: TRBV29-1; abundance: .; d_gene: TRBD1; len: 16; CDR3nt: TGCAGCGTTGAGGGTCGTGATCGCAGGGGGCTCAACGAGCAGTACTTC; CDR3aa: CSVEGRDRRGLNEQYF
j_gene: TRBJ2-7; v_gene: TRBV5-1; abundance: .; d_gene: TRBD1; len: 15; CDR3nt: TGCGCCAGCAGCTGGACCGGGACAGGGCCCTACGAGCAGTACTTC; CDR3aa: CASSWTGTGPYEQYF
j_gene: TRBJ2-7; v_gene: TRBV28; abundance: .; d_gene: .; len: 11; CDR3nt: TGTGCCACCGATTCCGCGTACGAGCAGTACTTC; CDR3aa: CATDSAYEQYF
j_gene: TRBJ2-1; v_gene: TRBV27; abundance: .; d_gene: .; len: 15; CDR3nt: TGTGCCAGCAGTTTGAGTGGGGGTTCCTACAATGAGCAGTTCTTC; CDR3aa: CASSLSGGSYNEQFF
j_gene: TRBJ2-1; v_gene: TRBV7-6; abundance: .; d_gene: TRBD2; len: 16; CDR3nt: TGTGCCAGCAGCGCATCTAGCGGGAGTTCCTACAATGAGCAGTTCTTC; CDR3aa: CASSASSGSSYNEQFF
j_gene: TRBJ2-1; v_gene: TRBV19; abundance: .; d_gene: TRBD2; len: 15; CDR3nt: TGTGCCAGTAGTCCGGGACTAGGCTCCTACAATGAGCAGTTCTTC; CDR3aa: CASSPGLGSYNEQFF
j_gene: TRBJ2-7; v_gene: TRBV5-1; abundance: .; d_gene: .; len: 14; CDR3nt: TGCGCCAGCAGCTTGGGGGACTCCATCTACGAGCAGTACTTC; CDR3aa: CASSLGDSIYEQYF
j_gene: TRBJ2-7; v_gene: TRBV9; abundance: .; d_gene: TRBD2; len: 16; CDR3nt: TGTGCCAGCAGCGTCAGCGCGCGAGCGGGAGCGGCCGAGCAGTACTTC; CDR3aa: CASSVSARAGAAEQYF
j_gene: TRBJ2-1; v_gene: TRBV28; abundance: .; d_gene: .; len: 14; CDR3nt: TGTGCCAGCAGTTTATTAACGGGTTGGAATGAGCAGTTCTTC; CDR3aa: CASSLLTGWNEQFF
j_gene: TRBJ2-7; v_gene: TRBV19; abundance: .; d_gene: TRBD1; len: 14; CDR3nt: TGTGCCAGTAGCAGGACAGGGGACGACTACGAGCAGTACTTC; CDR3aa: CASSRTGDDYEQYF
j_gene: TRBJ2-7; v_gene: TRBV7-9; abundance: .; d_gene: TRBD2; len: 17; CDR3nt: TGTGCCAGCAGGCCGGGACTAGCGGGTTCGCAACTATACGAGCAGTACTTC; CDR3aa: CASRPGLAGSQLYEQYF
j_gene: TRBJ2-3; v_gene: TRBV6-4; abundance: few; d_gene: .; len: 13; CDR3nt: TGTGCCAGCAGTGACGATTCCCAGGGTACGCAGTATTTT; CDR3aa: CASSDDSQGTQYF
j_gene: TRBJ2-1; v_gene: TRBV7-9; abundance: .; d_gene: TRBD2; len: 19; CDR3nt: TGTGCCAGCAGACCGACTAGCGGAGCAGGCACGAGCTCCTACAATGAGCAGTTCTTC; CDR3aa: CASRPTSGAGTSSYNEQFF
j_gene: TRBJ2-7; v_gene: TRBV27; abundance: .; d_gene: .; len: 13; CDR3nt: TGTGCCAGCAGTAAGGCTAGCAGCCACGAGCAGTACTTC; CDR3aa: CASSKASSHEQYF
j_gene: TRBJ2-7; v_gene: TRBV6-5; abundance: .; d_gene: .; len: 14; CDR3nt: TGTGCCAGCAGTTCCTTCGGACCTACCTACGAGCAGTACTTC; CDR3aa: CASSSFGPTYEQYF
j_gene: TRBJ2-2; v_gene: TRBV6-5; abundance: .; d_gene: TRBD2; len: 15; CDR3nt: TGTGCCAGCAACTCACCGACTAGCAACACCGGGGAGCTGTTTTTT; CDR3aa: CASNSPTSNTGELFF
j_gene: TRBJ2-7; v_gene: TRBV4-2; abundance: .; d_gene: .; len: 15; CDR3nt: TGTGCCAGCAGCCCGGGGGACGGTGGGGACTACGAGCAGTACTTC; CDR3aa: CASSPGDGGDYEQYF
j_gene: TRBJ1-1; v_gene: TRBV9; abundance: .; d_gene: .; len: 13; CDR3nt: TGTGCCAGCAGCCCGGGGATGAACACTGAAGCTTTCTTT; CDR3aa: CASSPGMNTEAFF
j_gene: TRBJ2-1; v_gene: TRBV7-5; abundance: .; d_gene: .; len: 15; CDR3nt: TGTGTCAGAAGCCCCCGCGAAGGACCGCCTAATGAGCAGTTCTTC; CDR3aa: CVRSPREGPPNEQFF
j_gene: TRBJ2-1; v_gene: TRBV19; abundance: .; d_gene: .; len: 15; CDR3nt: TGTGCCAGTAGCTCTCTAGCTAACTCCTACAATGAGCAGTTCTTC; CDR3aa: CASSSLANSYNEQFF
j_gene: TRBJ2-7; v_gene: TRBV11-2; abundance: .; d_gene: .; len: 17; CDR3nt: TGTGCCAGCAGCCGGTATAAACAGGGTAATCCTTCTTACGAGCAGTACTTC; CDR3aa: CASSRYKQGNPSYEQYF
j_gene: TRBJ2-4; v_gene: TRBV7-9; abundance: .; d_gene: .; len: 13; CDR3nt: TGTGCCAGCAGCGAGGGCCCCAAAAACATTCAGTACTTC; CDR3aa: CASSEGPKNIQYF
j_gene: TRBJ2-1; v_gene: TRBV6-1; abundance: .; d_gene: .; len: 14; CDR3nt: TGTGCCAGCAGTGAACCGGTAACCCCCGGTGAGCAGTTCTTC; CDR3aa: CASSEPVTPGEQFF
j_gene: TRBJ2-7; v_gene: TRBV27; abundance: .; d_gene: .; len: 15; CDR3nt: TGTGCCAGCGGCCTCCCCGGGACGTATACCTACGAGCAGTACTTC; CDR3aa: CASGLPGTYTYEQYF
j_gene: TRBJ1-5; v_gene: TRBV28; abundance: .; d_gene: .; len: 15; CDR3nt: TGTGCCAGCAGCCTGGGGAATACAGAGGATCAGCCCCAGCATTTT; CDR3aa: CASSLGNTEDQPQHF
j_gene: TRBJ2-1; v_gene: TRBV5-6; abundance: .; d_gene: TRBD2; len: 12; CDR3nt: TGTGCCAGCAGCTTAATAGCGGGAGAGCAGTTCTTC; CDR3aa: CASSLIAGEQFF
j_gene: TRBJ2-7; v_gene: TRBV11-2; abundance: .; d_gene: .; len: 14; CDR3nt: TGTGCCAGCAGCTTAGGAGGCAGAGGTTACGAGCAGTACTTC; CDR3aa: CASSLGGRGYEQYF
j_gene: TRBJ1-5; v_gene: TRBV10-3; abundance: .; d_gene: .; len: 15; CDR3nt: TGTGCCATCAGTGTCGAGACGGCCGAAGGTCAGCCCCAGCATTTT; CDR3aa: CAISVETAEGQPQHF
j_gene: TRBJ2-7; v_gene: TRBV7-6; abundance: .; d_gene: .; len: 14; CDR3nt: TGTGCCAGCAGCCAAGGACTTAACTCCTACGAGCAGTACTTC; CDR3aa: CASSQGLNSYEQYF
j_gene: TRBJ2-7; v_gene: TRBV4-3; abundance: .; d_gene: .; len: 15; CDR3nt: TGCGCCAGCAGCCAGTCCAGGGTAGGGACCTACGAGCAGTACTTC; CDR3aa: CASSQSRVGTYEQYF
j_gene: TRBJ2-7; v_gene: TRBV29-1; abundance: .; d_gene: TRBD1; len: 14; CDR3nt: TGCAGCGTTGTGCCCGGGACAGGAACCTACGAGCAGTACTTC; CDR3aa: CSVVPGTGTYEQYF
j_gene: TRBJ2-2; v_gene: TRBV5-8; abundance: .; d_gene: .; len: 15; CDR3nt: TGTGCGGTTCCCGGCGACTGGCCGAACACCGGGGAGCTGTTTTTT; CDR3aa: CAVPGDWPNTGELFF
j_gene: TRBJ2-7; v_gene: TRBV7-9; abundance: once; d_gene: TRBD1; len: 15; CDR3nt: TGTGCCAGCAGCTCATCCGGGACAGGGCGGTACGAGCAGTACTTC; CDR3aa: CASSSSGTGRYEQYF
j_gene: TRBJ1-5; v_gene: TRBV7-8; abundance: .; d_gene: TRBD1; len: 15; CDR3nt: TGTGCCAGCAGCTATGGGACAGCCTCGGGGCAGCCCCAGCATTTT; CDR3aa: CASSYGTASGQPQHF
j_gene: TRBJ2-2; v_gene: TRBV19; abundance: .; d_gene: TRBD1; len: 15; CDR3nt: TGTGCCACCACACTAGACAGGGGGCACACCGGGGAGCTGTTTTTT; CDR3aa: CATTLDRGHTGELFF
j_gene: TRBJ2-2; v_gene: TRBV9; abundance: .; d_gene: TRBD1; len: 17; CDR3nt: TGTGCCAGCAACGTAGGGTTAAAGGGGGCACACACCGGGGAGCTGTTTTTT; CDR3aa: CASNVGLKGAHTGELFF
j_gene: TRBJ2-2; v_gene: TRBV4-1; abundance: .; d_gene: .; len: 11; CDR3nt: TGCGCCAGCAGCCAAGGCGGGGAGCTGTTTTTT; CDR3aa: CASSQGGELFF
j_gene: TRBJ2-5; v_gene: TRBV9; abundance: .; d_gene: .; len: 14; CDR3nt: TGTGCCAGCAGCGTATCAGGTGACCAAGAGACCCAGTACTTC; CDR3aa: CASSVSGDQETQYF